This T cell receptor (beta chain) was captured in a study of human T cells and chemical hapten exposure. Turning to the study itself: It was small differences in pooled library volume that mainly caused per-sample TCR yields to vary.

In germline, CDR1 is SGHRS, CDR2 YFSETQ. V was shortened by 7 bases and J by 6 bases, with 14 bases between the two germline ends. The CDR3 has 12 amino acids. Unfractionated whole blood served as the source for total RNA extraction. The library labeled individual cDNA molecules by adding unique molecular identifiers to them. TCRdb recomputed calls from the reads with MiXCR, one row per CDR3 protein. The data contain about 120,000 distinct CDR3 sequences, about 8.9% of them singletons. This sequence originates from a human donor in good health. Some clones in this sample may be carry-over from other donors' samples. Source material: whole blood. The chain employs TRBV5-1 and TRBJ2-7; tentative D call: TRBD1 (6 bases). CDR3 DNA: TGCGCCAGCCGGGACATCTCAAGCGAGCAGTACTTC. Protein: CASRDISSEQYF.